These 13 T cell receptor beta chains were all obtained from the same sample, sequenced in a study of blood T cell repertoires in COVID-19. Some clones are missing from TCRdb's copy, which holds only in-frame ones; the method was immunoSEQ multiplex PCR. The sample lists roughly 260,000 clones, approximately 90% occurring once. The sequenced material came from peripheral blood. The receptors come from a man aged 55 to 70 who had recovered from COVID-19.

In this sample, this clone turned up a few times. The V gene is TRBV6-5, the J gene TRBJ1-6; no reliable D call. The CDR3 sequence is 13 residues long. Germline CDR1 MNHEY, CDR2 SVGAGI. Trimming removed 8 bases at V and 10 bases at J, with 15 bases between. CDR3 residues: CASQLEGNSPLHF. The DNA of the CDR3 is TGTGCCAGCCAACTAGAGGGCAACTCACCCCTCCACTTT.

This chain joins TRBV11-2 and TRBJ1-5; D possibly corresponds to TRBD1 (5 bases). The germline V gene encodes CDR1 SGHAT and CDR2 FQNNGV. The CDR3 extends over 16 amino acids. Trimming pared 1 base from V and 3 bases from J, leaving 13 bases between. This CDR3 is CASSLGVQGINQPQHF. Written as DNA, the CDR3 is TGTGCCAGCAGCTTAGGGGTCCAGGGAATCAATCAGCCCCAGCATTTT.

The genes are TRBV4-2 and TRBJ2-7; TRBD1 agrees at 10 bases. V dropped 3 bases and J dropped 2; count of bases not matched to a gene: 7. Germline-derived CDR1 and CDR2 are LGHNA and YNFKEQ. This CDR3 is 16 amino acids long. The CDR3 bases are TGTGCCAGCAGCCATTCCGGGACAGGGGAAACCTACGAGCAGTACTTC. It is translated as CASSHSGTGETYEQYF.

The V and J genes are TRBV12-3 or TRBV12-4 and TRBJ1-5; the D is unclear. This CDR3 has 13 residues. V was clipped by 3 bases and J by 5 bases, with 8 bases between them. The CDR3 loop is CASSFGLDQPQHF. The CDR3 coding sequence is TGTGCCAGCAGTTTTGGACTGGATCAGCCCCAGCATTTT.

The chain joins TRBV5-5 to TRBJ2-1; a weak D match, TRBD2 (5 bases). CDR3 length: 14 residues. The germline V and J ends were trimmed by 0 bases and 10 bases, with 14 bases remaining between them. Germline values: CDR1 SGHKS, CDR2 YYEKEE (reference sequence). In DNA form, the CDR3 reads TGTGCCAGCAGCTTGGCCGGGGTAGCGAGGGAGCAGTTCTTC. Its translation: CASSLAGVAREQFF. Complete variable domain (other parts from reference TRBV5-5 and TRBJ2-1): DAGVTQSPTHLIKTRGQQVTLRCSPISGHKSVSWYQQVLGQGPQFIFQYYEKEERGRGNFPDRFSARQFPNYSSELNVNALLLGDSALYLCASSLAGVAREQFFGPGTRLTVL.

The chain uses TRBV25-1 and TRBJ1-1; possible D gene TRBD1, 6 bases. CDR1 and CDR2 from the germline V gene are MGHDK and SYGVNS. The CDR3 length is 15 residues. The V end was cut by 1 base, the J end by 6 bases, with 15 bases between. The CDR3 coding sequence is TGTGCCAGCAGTGAATTGTCACAGGGACATCCTGAAGCTTTCTTT. Translated, it gives CASSELSQGHPEAFF.

The CDR3 is CSASIAGARNTEAFF. As DNA, the CDR3 is TGCAGTGCTAGTATTGCGGGGGCCAGGAACACTGAAGCTTTCTTT. The chain links TRBV20-1 to TRBJ1-1, with D perhaps TRBD1 (6 bases). CDR1 DFQATT and CDR2 SNEGSKA come from the germline V gene (reference sequence). Trimming removed 3 bases at V and 1 base at J, with 15 bases between. The length of the CDR3 is 15 residues.

V and J are TRBV7-3 and TRBJ2-5; weak D call: TRBD2 (5 bases). The CDR3 is 16 residues long. Germline assignment: CDR1 SGHTA and CDR2 FQGTGA. Deletions cut 5 bases from V and 4 bases from J, with 20 bases between. CDR3: CASSPRPQRSRETQYF. The DNA for the CDR3 is TGTGCCAGCAGCCCCAGGCCACAGCGGAGCAGAGAGACCCAGTACTTC.

This clone was recorded once. CDR3 sequence (DNA): TGTGCCAGCGCGGGACAGGGAAGAGGCTACACCTTC. Amino acid sequence: CASAGQGRGYTF. The chain joins TRBV27 to TRBJ1-2; 9 bases match TRBD1. The J segment lost 8 bases and the V segment lost 8 bases, leaving 6 bases of the junction unmatched. The germline V gene has CDR1 MNHEY and CDR2 SMNVEV (reference sequence). This CDR3 has 12 residues.

The CDR3, as DNA: TGTGCCAGCAGTGAAAAAGGGGATCTCCTTTATGGCTACACCTTC. It codes for CASSEKGDLLYGYTF. The rearrangement joins TRBV6-1 to TRBJ1-2; a possible D gene is TRBD1 (5 bases). CDR1 and CDR2 from the germline V gene are MNHNS and SASEGT. The CDR3 totals 15 residues. Trimming left V 2 bases short and J 5 bases short, with 15 bases between.

This clone was counted a single time. V usage is TRBV7-8 and J usage is TRBJ2-3; 10 nucleotides align to TRBD2. In germline, CDR1 is SGHVS, CDR2 FQNEAQ. The CDR3 sequence is 16 residues long. Unmatched junction bases numbered 5, after V lost 5 bases and J lost 0 bases. CDR3 sequence: CASSPRTSGSTDTQYF. In nucleotides, the CDR3 is TGTGCCAGCAGCCCTAGGACTAGCGGCAGCACAGATACGCAGTATTTT.

The V call is TRBV9, the J call TRBJ2-1, with TRBD1 as a possible D gene (6 bases). This CDR3 region has 15 residues. Germline CDR1 SGDLS, CDR2 YYNGEE. Trimming pared 2 bases from V and 7 bases from J, leaving 16 bases between. The CDR3 loop is CASSVAGAPLNEQFF. CDR3 sequence (DNA): TGTGCCAGCAGCGTTGCAGGGGCTCCTTTAAATGAGCAGTTCTTC.

This CDR3 is CASSEKPSGGAREQFF. The CDR3 region has the DNA TGTGCCAGTAGTGAAAAGCCGAGCGGGGGGGCCCGGGAGCAGTTCTTC. The rearrangement joins TRBV19 to TRBJ2-1, with 10 bases matching TRBD2. This CDR3 is built from 16 residues. Germline values: CDR1 LNHDA, CDR2 SQIVND (reference sequence). Trimming removed 5 bases from V and 10 bases from J; junction bases left unmatched: 14.